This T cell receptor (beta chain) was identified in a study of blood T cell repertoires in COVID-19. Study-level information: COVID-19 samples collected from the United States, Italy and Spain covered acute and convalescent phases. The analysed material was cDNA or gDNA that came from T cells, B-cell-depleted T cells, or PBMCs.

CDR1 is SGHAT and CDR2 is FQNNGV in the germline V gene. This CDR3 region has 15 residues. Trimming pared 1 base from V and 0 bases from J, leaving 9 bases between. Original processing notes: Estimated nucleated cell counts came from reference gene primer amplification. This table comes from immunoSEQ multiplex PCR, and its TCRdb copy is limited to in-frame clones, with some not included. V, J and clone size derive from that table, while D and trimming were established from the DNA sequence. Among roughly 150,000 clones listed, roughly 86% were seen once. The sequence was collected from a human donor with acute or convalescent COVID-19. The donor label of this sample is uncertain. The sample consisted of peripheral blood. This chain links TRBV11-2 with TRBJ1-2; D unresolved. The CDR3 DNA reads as TGTGCCAGCAGCTTAGGCGGAGCCCCTAACTATGGCTACACCTTC. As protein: CASSLGGAPNYGYTF.